This T cell receptor (beta chain) was sequenced in a study of T-cell memory formation after mild COVID-19. Study background: Across donors, TCR clusters were largely donor specific.

Germline values: CDR1 MNHNS, CDR2 SASEGT. V dropped 4 bases and J dropped 4; count of bases not matched to a gene: 2. There are 14 residues in the CDR3. TCR alpha and TCR beta cDNA libraries carrying sample barcodes and UMIs came from 5'RACE with constant-segment primers. TCRdb called the 5' RACE reads again in MiXCR, with one record for every CDR3 protein. This table holds approximately 150,000 distinct CDR3 sequences, 15% to 20% found once. The V call is TRBV6-1, the J call TRBJ1-5; 9 nucleotides line up with TRBD1. The source of this sequence is an adult woman who had mild COVID-19 (a few samples of this study predate the infection). Cell type and time point are not known. The sample consisted of PBMCs or a T cell subset sorted from them (not recorded which). The CDR3 loop reads CASSVGQGNQPQHF. CDR3 DNA sequence: TGTGCCAGCAGTGTAGGACAGGGGAATCAGCCCCAGCATTTT.